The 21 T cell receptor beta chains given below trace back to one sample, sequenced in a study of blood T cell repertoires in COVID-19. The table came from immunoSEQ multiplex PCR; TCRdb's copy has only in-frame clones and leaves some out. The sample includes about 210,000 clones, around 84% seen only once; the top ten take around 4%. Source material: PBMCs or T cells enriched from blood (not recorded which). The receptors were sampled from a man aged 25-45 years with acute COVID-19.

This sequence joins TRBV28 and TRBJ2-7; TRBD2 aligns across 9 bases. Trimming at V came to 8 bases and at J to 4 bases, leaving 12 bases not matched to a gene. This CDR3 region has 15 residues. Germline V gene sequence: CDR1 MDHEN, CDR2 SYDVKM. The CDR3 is CASVSIAGGRYEQYF. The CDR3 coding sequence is TGTGCCAGCGTTAGCATCGCGGGGGGGCGATACGAGCAGTACTTC.

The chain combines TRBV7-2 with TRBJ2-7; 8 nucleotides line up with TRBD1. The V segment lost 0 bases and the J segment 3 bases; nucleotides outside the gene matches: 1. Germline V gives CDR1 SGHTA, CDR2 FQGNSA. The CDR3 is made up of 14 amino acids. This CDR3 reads CASSLADRGYEQYF. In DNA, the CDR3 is TGTGCCAGCAGCTTAGCCGACAGGGGCTACGAGCAGTACTTC.

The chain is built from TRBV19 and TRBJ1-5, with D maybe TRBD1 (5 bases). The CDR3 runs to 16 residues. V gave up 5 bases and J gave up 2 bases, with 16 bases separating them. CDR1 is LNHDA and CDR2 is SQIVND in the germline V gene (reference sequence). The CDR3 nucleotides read TGTGCCAGTAGTCCCGGGACTCCTCAGGGCAATCAGCCCCAGCATTTT. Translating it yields CASSPGTPQGNQPQHF.

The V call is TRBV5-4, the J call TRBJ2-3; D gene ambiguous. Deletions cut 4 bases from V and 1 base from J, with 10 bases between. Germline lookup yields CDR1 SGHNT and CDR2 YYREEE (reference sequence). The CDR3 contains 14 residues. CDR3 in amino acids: CASSDMVGTDTQYF. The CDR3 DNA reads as TGTGCCAGCAGCGATATGGTAGGCACAGATACGCAGTATTTT. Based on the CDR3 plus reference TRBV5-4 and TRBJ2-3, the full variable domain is ETGVTQSPTHLIKTRGQQVTLRCSSQSGHNTVSWYQQALGQGPQFIFQYYREEENGRGNFPPRFSGLQFPNYSSELNVNALELDDSALYLCASSDMVGTDTQYFGPGTRLTVL.

The chain's CDR3 is CASSIGSGQVNEQFF. CDR3 sequence (DNA): TGTGCCAGTAGTATAGGGTCCGGACAGGTAAATGAGCAGTTCTTC. V and J are TRBV19 and TRBJ2-1; 7 bases are shared with TRBD1. The germline V gene has CDR1 LNHDA and CDR2 SQIVND (reference sequence). The CDR3 loop spans 15 amino acids. V dropped 1 base and J dropped 7; count of bases not matched to a gene: 7.

Here the CDR3 reads CASRPQGLSTEAFF. The CDR3 bases are TGTGCCAGCAGGCCACAGGGCCTCAGCACTGAAGCTTTCTTT. The chain carries TRBV5-6 and TRBJ1-1, with D maybe TRBD1 (6 bases). This CDR3 contains 14 residues. V shed 5 bases and J shed 4 bases, with 15 bases lying between them. Per the germline V gene, CDR1 is SGHDT and CDR2 is YYEEEE.

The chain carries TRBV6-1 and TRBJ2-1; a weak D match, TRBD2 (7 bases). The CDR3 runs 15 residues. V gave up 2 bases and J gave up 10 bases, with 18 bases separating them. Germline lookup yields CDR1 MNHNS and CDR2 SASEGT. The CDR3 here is CASSETWGGLGEQFF. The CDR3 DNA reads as TGTGCCAGCAGTGAAACGTGGGGGGGCCTCGGCGAGCAGTTCTTC.

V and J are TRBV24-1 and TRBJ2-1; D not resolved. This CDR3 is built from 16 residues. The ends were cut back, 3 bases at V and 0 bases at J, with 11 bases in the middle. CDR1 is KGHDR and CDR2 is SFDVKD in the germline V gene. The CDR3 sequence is CATSDNDPSSYNEQFF. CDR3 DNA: TGTGCCACCAGTGATAACGACCCTAGCTCCTACAATGAGCAGTTCTTC.

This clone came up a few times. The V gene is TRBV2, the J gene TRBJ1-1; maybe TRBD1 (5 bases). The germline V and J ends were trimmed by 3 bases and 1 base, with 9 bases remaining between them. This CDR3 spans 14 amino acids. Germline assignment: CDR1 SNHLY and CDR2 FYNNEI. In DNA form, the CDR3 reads TGTGCCAGCAGTGATAGAGGACAGAACACTGAAGCTTTCTTT. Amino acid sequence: CASSDRGQNTEAFF.

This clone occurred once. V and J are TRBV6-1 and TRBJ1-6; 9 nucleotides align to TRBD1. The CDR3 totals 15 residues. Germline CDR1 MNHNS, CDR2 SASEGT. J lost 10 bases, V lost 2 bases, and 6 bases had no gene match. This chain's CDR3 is CASSELGQGRSPLHF. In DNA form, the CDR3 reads TGTGCCAGCAGTGAACTGGGACAGGGACGGTCACCCCTCCACTTT.

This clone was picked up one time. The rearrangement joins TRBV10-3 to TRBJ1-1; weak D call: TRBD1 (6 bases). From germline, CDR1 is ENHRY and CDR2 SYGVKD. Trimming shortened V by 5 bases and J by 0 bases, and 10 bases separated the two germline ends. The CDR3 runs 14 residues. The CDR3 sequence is CAISTGSLNTEAFF. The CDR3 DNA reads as TGTGCCATCAGTACAGGGTCCCTGAACACTGAAGCTTTCTTT.

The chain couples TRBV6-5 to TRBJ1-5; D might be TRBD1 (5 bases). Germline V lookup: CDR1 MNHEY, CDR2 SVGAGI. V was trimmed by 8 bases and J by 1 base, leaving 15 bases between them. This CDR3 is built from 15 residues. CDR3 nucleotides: TGTGCCAGCCTCTTAACGCCAGGGAGCAATCAGCCCCAGCATTTT. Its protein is CASLLTPGSNQPQHF.

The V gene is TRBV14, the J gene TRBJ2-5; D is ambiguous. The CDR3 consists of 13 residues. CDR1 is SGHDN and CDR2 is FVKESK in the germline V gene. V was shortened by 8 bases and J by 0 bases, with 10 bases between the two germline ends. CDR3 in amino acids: CASAEEYQETQYF. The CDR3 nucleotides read TGTGCCAGCGCAGAAGAATACCAAGAGACCCAGTACTTC.

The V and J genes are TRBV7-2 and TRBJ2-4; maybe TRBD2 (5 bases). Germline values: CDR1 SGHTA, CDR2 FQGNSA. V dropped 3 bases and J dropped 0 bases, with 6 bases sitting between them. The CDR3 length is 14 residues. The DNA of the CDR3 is TGTGCCAGCAGCTTCCGGGGAGCCAAAAACATTCAGTACTTC. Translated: CASSFRGAKNIQYF.

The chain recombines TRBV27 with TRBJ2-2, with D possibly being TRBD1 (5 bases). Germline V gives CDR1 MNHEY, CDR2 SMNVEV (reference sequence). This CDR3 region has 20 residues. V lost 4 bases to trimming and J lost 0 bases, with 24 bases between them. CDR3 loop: CASSYRMLYKGPANTGELFF. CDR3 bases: TGTGCCAGCAGTTATCGCATGCTATATAAGGGGCCCGCGAACACCGGGGAGCTGTTTTTT.

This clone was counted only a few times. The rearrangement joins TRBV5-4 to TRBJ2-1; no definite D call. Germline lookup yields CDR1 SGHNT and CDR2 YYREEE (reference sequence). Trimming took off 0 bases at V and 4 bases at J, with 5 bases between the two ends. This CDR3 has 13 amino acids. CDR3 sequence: CASSLVGYNEQFF. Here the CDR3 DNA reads TGTGCCAGCAGCTTGGTCGGTTACAATGAGCAGTTCTTC.

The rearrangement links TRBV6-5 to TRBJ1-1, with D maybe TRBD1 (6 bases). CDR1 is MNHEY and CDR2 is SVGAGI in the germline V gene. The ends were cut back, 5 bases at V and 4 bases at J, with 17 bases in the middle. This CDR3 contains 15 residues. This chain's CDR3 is CASSTRTDLGTEAFF. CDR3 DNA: TGTGCCAGCAGTACGCGGACAGATCTCGGCACTGAAGCTTTCTTT.

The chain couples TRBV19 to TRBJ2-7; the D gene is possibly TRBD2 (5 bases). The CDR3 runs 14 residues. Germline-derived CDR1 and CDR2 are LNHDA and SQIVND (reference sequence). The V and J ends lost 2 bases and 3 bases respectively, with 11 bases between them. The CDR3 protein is CASSITAGDYEQYF. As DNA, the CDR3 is TGTGCCAGTAGTATAACCGCGGGCGACTACGAGCAGTACTTC.

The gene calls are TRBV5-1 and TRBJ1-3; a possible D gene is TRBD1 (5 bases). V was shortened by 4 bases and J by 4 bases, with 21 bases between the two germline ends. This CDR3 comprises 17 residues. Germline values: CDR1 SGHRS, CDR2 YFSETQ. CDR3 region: CASSVFSLGGGGNTIYF. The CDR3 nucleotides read TGCGCCAGCAGCGTTTTCAGCCTGGGGGGTGGCGGAAACACCATATATTTT.

The CDR3 DNA reads as TGCGCCAGCAGCTTGGGGACACCCCCCGGCTACACCTTC. The encoded protein is CASSLGTPPGYTF. The V gene is TRBV5-1, the J gene TRBJ1-2; TRBD1 is a possible D gene (5 bases). The CDR3 has 13 residues. V lost 0 bases and J lost 8, with 11 bases in between. CDR1 is SGHRS, CDR2 YFSETQ, per germline.

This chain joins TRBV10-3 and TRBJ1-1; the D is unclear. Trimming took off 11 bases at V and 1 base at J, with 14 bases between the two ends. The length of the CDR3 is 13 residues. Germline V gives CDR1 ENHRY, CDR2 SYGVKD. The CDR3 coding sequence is TGTGCCTCAAGACAACAGACGAACACTGAAGCTTTCTTT. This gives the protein CASRQQTNTEAFF.